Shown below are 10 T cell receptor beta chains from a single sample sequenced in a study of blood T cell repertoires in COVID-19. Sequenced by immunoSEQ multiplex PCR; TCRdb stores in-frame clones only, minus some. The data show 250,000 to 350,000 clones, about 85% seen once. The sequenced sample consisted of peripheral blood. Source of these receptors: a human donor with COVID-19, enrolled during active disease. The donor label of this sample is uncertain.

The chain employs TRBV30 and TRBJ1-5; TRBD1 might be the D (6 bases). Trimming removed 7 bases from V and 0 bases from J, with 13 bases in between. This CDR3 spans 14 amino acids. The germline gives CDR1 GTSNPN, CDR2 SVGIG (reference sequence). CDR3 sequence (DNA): TGTGCCTCACAACAGGGAAATAGCAATCAGCCCCAGCATTTT. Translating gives CASQQGNSNQPQHF.

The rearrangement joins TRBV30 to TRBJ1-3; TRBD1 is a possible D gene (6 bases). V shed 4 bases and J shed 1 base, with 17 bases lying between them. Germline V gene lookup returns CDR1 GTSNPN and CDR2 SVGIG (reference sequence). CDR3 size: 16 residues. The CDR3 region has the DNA TGTGCCTGGAAGGAGAGGGGGTCAGCTTCTGGAAACACCATATATTTT. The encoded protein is CAWKERGSASGNTIYF.

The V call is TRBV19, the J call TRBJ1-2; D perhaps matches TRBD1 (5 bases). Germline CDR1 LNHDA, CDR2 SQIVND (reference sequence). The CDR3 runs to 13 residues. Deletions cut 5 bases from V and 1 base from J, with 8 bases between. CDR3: CASSSQVNYGYTF. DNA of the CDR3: TGTGCCAGTAGTTCACAGGTTAACTATGGCTACACCTTC.

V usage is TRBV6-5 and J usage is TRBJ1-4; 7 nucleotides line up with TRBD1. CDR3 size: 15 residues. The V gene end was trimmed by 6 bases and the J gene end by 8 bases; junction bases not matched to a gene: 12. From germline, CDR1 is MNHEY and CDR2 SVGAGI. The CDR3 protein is CASSDWTGQEEKLFF. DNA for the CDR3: TGTGCCAGCAGCGATTGGACAGGCCAGGAGGAAAAACTGTTTTTT.

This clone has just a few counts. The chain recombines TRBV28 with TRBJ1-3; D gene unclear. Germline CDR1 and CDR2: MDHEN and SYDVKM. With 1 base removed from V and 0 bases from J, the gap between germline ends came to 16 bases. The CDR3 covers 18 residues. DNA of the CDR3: TGTGCCAGCAGTTTATACATCCTGGCGGTTATCTCTGGAAACACCATATATTTT. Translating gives CASSLYILAVISGNTIYF. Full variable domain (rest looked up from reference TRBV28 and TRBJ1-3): DVKVTQSSRYLVKRTGEKVFLECVQDMDHENMFWYRQDPGLGLRLIYFSYDVKMKEKGDIPEGYSVSREKKERFSLILESASTNQTSMYLCASSLYILAVISGNTIYFGEGSWLTVV.

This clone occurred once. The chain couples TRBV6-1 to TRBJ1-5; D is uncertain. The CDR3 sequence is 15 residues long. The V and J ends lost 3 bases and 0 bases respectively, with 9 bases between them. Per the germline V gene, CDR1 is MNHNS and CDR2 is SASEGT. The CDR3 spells CASSEEVYSNQPQHF. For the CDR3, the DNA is TGTGCCAGCAGTGAGGAGGTTTATAGCAATCAGCCCCAGCATTTT.

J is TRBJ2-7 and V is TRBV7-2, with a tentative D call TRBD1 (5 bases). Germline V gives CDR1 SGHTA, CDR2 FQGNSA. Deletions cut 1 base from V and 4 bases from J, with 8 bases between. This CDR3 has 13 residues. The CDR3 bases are TGTGCCAGCAGCTTAGTTGCAGGGTACGAGCAGTACTTC. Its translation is CASSLVAGYEQYF.

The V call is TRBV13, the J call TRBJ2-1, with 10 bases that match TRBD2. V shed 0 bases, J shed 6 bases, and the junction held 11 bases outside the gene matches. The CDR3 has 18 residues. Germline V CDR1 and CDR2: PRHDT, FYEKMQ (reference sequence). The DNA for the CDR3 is TGTGCCAGCAGCTTAGGGGACGCTAGCGGGAGCCTGGGCAATGAGCAGTTCTTC. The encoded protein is CASSLGDASGSLGNEQFF.

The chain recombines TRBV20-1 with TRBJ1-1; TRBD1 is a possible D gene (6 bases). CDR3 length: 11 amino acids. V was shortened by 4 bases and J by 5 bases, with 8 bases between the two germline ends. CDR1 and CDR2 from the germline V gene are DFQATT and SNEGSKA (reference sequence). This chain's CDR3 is CSAKRGTEAFF. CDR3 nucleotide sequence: TGCAGTGCTAAGAGGGGGACTGAAGCTTTCTTT.

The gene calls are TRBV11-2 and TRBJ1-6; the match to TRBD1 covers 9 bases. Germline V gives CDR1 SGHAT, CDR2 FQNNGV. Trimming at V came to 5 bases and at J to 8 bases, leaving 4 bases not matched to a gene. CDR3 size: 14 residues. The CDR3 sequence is CASSLRDRDSPLHF. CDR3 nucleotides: TGTGCCAGCAGCCTACGGGACAGGGATTCACCCCTCCACTTT.